The next 4 T cell receptor beta chains were all read from a single sample in a study of T cell responses to AZD1222 COVID-19 vaccine. TCRdb's table, derived via immunoSEQ multiplex PCR, lists solely in-frame clones and lacks some. The table lists around 78,000 clones, around 86% of them singletons. This specimen consisted of peripheral blood, obtained on day 0 of AZD1222 vaccination. Source of these receptors: an adult in good health.

The chain combines TRBV12-3 or TRBV12-4 with TRBJ1-2, with D unresolved. The CDR3 has 13 residues. Trimming removed 7 bases at V and 7 bases at J, with 16 bases between. The CDR3 reads CASIAQSSSGYTF. The CDR3 coding sequence is TGTGCCAGCATTGCCCAATCATCCTCTGGCTACACCTTC.

V gene TRBV19 combines with J gene TRBJ1-4; 8 nucleotides match TRBD1. The germline V gene has CDR1 LNHDA and CDR2 SQIVND (reference sequence). The CDR3 covers 13 residues. Trimming at V came to 9 bases and at J to 6 bases, leaving 6 bases not matched to a gene. The CDR3 region is CASAGGEDEKLFF. Written as DNA, the CDR3 is TGTGCCAGCGCAGGGGGCGAGGATGAAAAACTGTTTTTT.

The chain recombines TRBV12-3 or TRBV12-4 with TRBJ1-2, with a weak D call TRBD1 (5 bases). There are 13 residues in the CDR3. V was cut by 5 bases and J by 4 bases, with 11 bases left in between. The CDR3 DNA is TGTGCCAGCAGTCAGGGAGCCGCCTATGGCTACACCTTC. Translated, it gives CASSQGAAYGYTF.

The V call is TRBV5-1, the J call TRBJ1-1; D call uncertain. Germline V CDR1 and CDR2: SGHRS, YFSETQ. V gave up 6 bases and J gave up 0 bases, with 18 bases separating them. The CDR3 has 16 residues. The CDR3 region is CASNLGYRYMNTEAFF. DNA for the CDR3: TGCGCCAGCAACCTCGGGTACCGGTACATGAACACTGAAGCTTTCTTT.